A selection of T cell receptor beta chains follows, all from one sample in a study of response to subunit inactivated influenza vaccine. TCRdb redid the calling of the RT-PCR reads with MiXCR, one entry per CDR3 protein. The table lists about 520,000 distinct CDR3 sequences, approximately 10% of them singletons. This sample comprised PBMCs from blood, obtained 45 days after vaccination. The receptors stem from a man in his fifties who received an inactivated influenza vaccine. Each CDR3 is given without its conserved first and last residue.

TRBJ2-7	16	TRBV4-3	ASSQGLAGGPTRFEQY
TRBJ2-1	14	TRBV7-2	ASSTGLAGGSYEQF
TRBJ2-5	13	TRBV2	ASRQGARGQETQY
TRBJ1-6	11	TRBV3-1	ASSQVERTPLH
TRBJ1-2	12	TRBV6-4	ASSVSQGAYGYT
TRBJ2-3	17	TRBV29-1	SVVMWGGRMVKATDTQY
TRBJ2-1	12	TRBV11-2	ASSFSGGAREQF
TRBJ1-2	12	TRBV7-9	ASSPQTTGEGYT
TRBJ2-7	13	TRBV6-1	ASRGSGGRVHEQY
TRBJ1-5	12	TRBV10-3	ATWTGQRGQPQH
TRBJ2-5	12	TRBV7-3	ASSGGSFQETQY
TRBJ2-1	13	TRBV4-3	ASSQDGSGYNEQF
TRBJ1-1	13	TRBV27	ASSLSTSGQREAF
TRBJ1-4	12	TRBV20-1	SAGLTGGAEKLF
TRBJ2-7	13	TRBV2	ASIPDSLPPYEQY
TRBJ1-2	11	TRBV12-3/TRBV12-4	ASSLSGDRGYT
TRBJ2-7	15	TRBV27	ASSLTWTSGRNYEQY
TRBJ2-3	13	TRBV24-1	ATIRRDVGTDTQY
TRBJ2-7	13	TRBV7-8	ASSSGPRSSYEQY
TRBJ1-2	12	TRBV5-1	ASSLISGVDGYT
TRBJ2-4	16	TRBV11-2	ASSLGRIAALAKNIQY